This T cell receptor beta chain was captured by sequencing in a study of early T cells in non-severe SARS-CoV-2 infection. Study as a whole: Unsorted whole-blood RNA was sequenced in bulk, leaving chains unpaired. Study-level results: Database matching using VDJdb favored anti-spike CD8 responses, with private and CD4 specificities left missing.

Notes on this clonotype: The antigen is undetermined.

The V gene end was trimmed by 4 bases and the J gene end by 4 bases; junction bases not matched to a gene: 7. Germline V gene lookup returns CDR1 MNHNS and CDR2 SASEGT. The CDR3 contains 14 residues. Attachment of unique molecular identifiers was made to individual cDNA molecules. TCRdb independently ran MiXCR on the 5' RACE reads; one entry per CDR3 protein. The profile shows over 60,000 distinct CDR3 sequences, under 9.5% of them singletons. This sequence was found in an adult who was a healthcare worker with PCR-confirmed SARS-CoV-2 infection or an uninfected control (not recorded which). The sample taken for sequencing was whole blood. V is TRBV6-1 and J is TRBJ2-7; 7 bases are a match to TRBD2. The CDR3 region has the DNA TGTGCCAGCAGTGGTGAATTCGGGAGGTACGAGCAGTACTTC. As protein: CASSGEFGRYEQYF.